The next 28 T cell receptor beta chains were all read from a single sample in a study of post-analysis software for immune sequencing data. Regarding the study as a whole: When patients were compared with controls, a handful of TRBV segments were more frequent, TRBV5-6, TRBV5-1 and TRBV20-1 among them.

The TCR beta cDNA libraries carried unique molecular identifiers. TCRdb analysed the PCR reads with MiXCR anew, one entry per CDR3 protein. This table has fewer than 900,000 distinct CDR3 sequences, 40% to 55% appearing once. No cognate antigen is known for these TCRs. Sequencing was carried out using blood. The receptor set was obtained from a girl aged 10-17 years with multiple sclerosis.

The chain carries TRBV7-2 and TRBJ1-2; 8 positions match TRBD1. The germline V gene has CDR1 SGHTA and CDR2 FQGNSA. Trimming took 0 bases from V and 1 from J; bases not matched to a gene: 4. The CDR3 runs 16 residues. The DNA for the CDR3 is TGTGCCAGCAGCTTAGCCCCGACAGGGGTTAACTATGGCTACACCTTC. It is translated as CASSLAPTGVNYGYTF. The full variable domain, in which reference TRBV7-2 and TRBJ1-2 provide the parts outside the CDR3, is GAGVSQSPSNKVTEKGKDVELRCDPISGHTALYWYRQSLGQGLEFLIYFQGNSAPDKSGLPSDRFSAERTGGSVSTLTIQRTQQEDSAVYLCASSLAPTGVNYGYTFGSGTRLTVV.

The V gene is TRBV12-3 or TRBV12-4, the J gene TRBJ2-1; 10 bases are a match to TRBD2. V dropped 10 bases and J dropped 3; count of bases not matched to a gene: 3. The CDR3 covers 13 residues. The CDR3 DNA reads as TGTGCCAAAACTAGCGGGGACTACAATGAGCAGTTCTTC. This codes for CAKTSGDYNEQFF.

CDR3 DNA sequence: TGTGCCAGCAGCGTAGCTGATTCCCCCCACATTCAGTACTTC. It encodes CASSVADSPHIQYF. The rearrangement joins TRBV9 to TRBJ2-4; D is unclear. V shed 0 bases and J shed 8 bases, with 12 bases lying between them. CDR3 length equals 14 residues. The germline V gene has CDR1 SGDLS and CDR2 YYNGEE.

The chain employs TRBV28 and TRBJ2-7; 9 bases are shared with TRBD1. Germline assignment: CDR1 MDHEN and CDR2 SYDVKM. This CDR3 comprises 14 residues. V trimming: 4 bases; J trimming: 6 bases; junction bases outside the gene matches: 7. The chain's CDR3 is CASSYRGLDPEQYF. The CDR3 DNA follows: TGTGCCAGCAGTTACAGGGGGCTTGATCCCGAGCAGTACTTC.

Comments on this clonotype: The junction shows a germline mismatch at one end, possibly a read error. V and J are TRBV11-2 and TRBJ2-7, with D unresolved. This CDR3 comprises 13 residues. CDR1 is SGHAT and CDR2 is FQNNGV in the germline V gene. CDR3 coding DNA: TGTGCCAGCAGCTTACGTTTATCCTACGAGCTGTACTTC. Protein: CASSLRLSYELYF.

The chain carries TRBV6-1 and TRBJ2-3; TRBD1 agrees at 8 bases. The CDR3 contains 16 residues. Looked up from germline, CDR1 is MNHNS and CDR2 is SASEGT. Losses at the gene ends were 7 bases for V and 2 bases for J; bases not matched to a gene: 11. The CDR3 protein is CASTPRGQGSTDTQYF. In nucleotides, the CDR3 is TGTGCCAGCACCCCTCGAGGACAGGGATCCACAGATACGCAGTATTTT.

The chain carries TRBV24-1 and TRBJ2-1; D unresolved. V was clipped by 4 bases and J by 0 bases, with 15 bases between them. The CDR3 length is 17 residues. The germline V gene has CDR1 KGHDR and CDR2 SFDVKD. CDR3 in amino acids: CATSETIRSSSYNEQFF. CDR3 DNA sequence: TGTGCCACCAGTGAAACGATACGGTCAAGCTCCTACAATGAGCAGTTCTTC.

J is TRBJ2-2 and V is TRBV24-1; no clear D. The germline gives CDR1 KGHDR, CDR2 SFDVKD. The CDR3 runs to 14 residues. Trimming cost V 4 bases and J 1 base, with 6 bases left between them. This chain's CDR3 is CATSEPMNTGELFF. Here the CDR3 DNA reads TGTGCCACCAGTGAACCAATGAACACCGGGGAGCTGTTTTTT.

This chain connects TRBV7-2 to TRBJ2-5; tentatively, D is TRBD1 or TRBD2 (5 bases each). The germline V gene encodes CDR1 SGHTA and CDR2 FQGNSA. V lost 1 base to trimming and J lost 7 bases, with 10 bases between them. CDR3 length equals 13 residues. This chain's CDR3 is CASSLDPGGTQYF. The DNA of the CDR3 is TGTGCCAGCAGCTTAGACCCTGGGGGGACCCAGTACTTC.

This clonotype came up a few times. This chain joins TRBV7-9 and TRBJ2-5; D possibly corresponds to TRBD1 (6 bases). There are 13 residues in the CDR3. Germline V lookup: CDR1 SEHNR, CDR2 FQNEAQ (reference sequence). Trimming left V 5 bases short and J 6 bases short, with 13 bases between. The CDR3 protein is CASSHRGDKTQYF. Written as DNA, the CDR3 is TGTGCCAGCAGCCATAGAGGGGACAAGACCCAGTACTTC.

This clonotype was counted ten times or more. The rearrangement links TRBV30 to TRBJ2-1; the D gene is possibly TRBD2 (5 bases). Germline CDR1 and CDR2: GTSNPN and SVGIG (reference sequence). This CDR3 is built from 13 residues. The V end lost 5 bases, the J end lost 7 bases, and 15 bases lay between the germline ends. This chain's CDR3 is CAWDGVGGNEQFF. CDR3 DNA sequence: TGTGCCTGGGACGGAGTAGGAGGTAATGAGCAGTTCTTC.

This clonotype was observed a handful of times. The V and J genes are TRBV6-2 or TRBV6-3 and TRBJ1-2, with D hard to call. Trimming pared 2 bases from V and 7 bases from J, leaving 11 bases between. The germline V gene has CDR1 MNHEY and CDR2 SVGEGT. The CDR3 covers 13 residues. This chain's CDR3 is CASSYAAILGYTF. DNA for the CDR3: TGTGCCAGCAGTTACGCGGCAATACTTGGCTACACCTTC.

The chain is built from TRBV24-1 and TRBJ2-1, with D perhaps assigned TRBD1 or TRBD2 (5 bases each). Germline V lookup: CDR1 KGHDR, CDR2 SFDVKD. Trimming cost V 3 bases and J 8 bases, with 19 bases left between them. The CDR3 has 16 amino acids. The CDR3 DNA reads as TGTGCCACCAGTGATACTCCGAGGGGCGGTTTCGATGAGCAGTTCTTC. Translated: CATSDTPRGGFDEQFF.

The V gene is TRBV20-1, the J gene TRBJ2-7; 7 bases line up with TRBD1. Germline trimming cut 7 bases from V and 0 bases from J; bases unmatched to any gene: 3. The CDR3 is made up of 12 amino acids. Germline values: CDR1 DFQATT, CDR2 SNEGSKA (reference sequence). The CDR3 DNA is TGCAGTGTCGGGACAGCCTCCTACGAGCAGTACTTC. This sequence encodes CSVGTASYEQYF.

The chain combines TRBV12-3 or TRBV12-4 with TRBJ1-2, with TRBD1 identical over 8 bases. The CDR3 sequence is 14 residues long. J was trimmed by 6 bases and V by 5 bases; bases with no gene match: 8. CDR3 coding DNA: TGTGCCAGCAGTGGGGTCGGACAGGGTAATGGCTACACCTTC. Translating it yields CASSGVGQGNGYTF.

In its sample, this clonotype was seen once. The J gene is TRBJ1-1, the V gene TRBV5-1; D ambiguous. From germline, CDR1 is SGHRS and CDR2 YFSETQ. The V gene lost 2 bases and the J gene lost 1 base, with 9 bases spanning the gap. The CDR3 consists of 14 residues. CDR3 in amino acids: CASSFARSNTEAFF. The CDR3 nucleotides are TGCGCCAGCAGCTTTGCCAGATCGAACACTGAAGCTTTCTTT. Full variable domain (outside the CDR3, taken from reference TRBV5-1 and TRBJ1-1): KAGVTQTPRYLIKTRGQQVTLSCSPISGHRSVSWYQQTPGQGLQFLFEYFSETQRNKGNFPGRFSGRQFSNSRSEMNVSTLELGDSALYLCASSFARSNTEAFFGQGTRLTVV.

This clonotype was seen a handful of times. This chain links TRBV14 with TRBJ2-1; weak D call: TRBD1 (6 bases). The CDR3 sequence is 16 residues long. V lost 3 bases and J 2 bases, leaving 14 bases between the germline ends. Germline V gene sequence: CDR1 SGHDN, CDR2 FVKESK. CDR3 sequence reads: CASSQAQGLPYNEQFF. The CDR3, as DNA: TGTGCCAGCAGCCAGGCGCAGGGGTTACCCTACAATGAGCAGTTCTTC.

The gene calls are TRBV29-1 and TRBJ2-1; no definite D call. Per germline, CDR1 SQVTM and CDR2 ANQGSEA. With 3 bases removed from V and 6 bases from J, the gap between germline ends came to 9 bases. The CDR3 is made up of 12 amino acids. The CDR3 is CSVDEVVNEQFF. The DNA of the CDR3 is TGCAGCGTTGATGAGGTCGTCAATGAGCAGTTCTTC.

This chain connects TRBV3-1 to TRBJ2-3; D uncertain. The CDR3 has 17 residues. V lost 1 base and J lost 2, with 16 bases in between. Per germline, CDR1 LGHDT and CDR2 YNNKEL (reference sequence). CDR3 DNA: TGTGCCAGCAGCCAAGCGATGAAACGGACCCCCACAGATACGCAGTATTTT. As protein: CASSQAMKRTPTDTQYF.

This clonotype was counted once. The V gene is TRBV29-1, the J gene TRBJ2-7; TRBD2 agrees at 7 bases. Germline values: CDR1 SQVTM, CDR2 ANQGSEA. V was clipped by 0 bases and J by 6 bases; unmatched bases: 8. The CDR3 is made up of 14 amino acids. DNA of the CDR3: TGCAGCGTTGAAGATGGAGGACTAGAGAGCGAGCAGTACTTC. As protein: CSVEDGGLESEQYF.

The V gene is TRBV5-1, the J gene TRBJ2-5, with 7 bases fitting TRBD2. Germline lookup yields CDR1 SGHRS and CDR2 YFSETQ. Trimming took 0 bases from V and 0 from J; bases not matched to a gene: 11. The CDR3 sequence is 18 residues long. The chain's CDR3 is CASSLVFGTSAYQETQYF. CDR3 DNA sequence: TGCGCCAGCAGCTTGGTTTTTGGTACTAGCGCGTACCAAGAGACCCAGTACTTC.

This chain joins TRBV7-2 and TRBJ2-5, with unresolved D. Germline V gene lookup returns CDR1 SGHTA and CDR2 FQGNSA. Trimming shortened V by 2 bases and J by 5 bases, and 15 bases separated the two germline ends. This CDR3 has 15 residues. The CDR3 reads CASSLPGSFGETQYF. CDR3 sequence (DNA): TGTGCCAGCAGCTTACCAGGCTCCTTTGGGGAGACCCAGTACTTC.

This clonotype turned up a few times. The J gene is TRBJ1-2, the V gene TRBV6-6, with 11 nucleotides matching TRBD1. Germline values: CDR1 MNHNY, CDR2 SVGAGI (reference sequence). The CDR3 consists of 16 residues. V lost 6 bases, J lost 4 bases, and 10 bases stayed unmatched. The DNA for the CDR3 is TGTGCCAGCAGGGACACAGGGACAGGGGGTTTCTATGGCTACACCTTC. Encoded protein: CASRDTGTGGFYGYTF.

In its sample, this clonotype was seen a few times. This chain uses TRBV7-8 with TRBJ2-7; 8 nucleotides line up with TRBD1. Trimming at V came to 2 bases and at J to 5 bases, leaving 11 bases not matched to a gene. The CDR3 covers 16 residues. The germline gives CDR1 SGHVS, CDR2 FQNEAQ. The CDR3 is CASSLLVGQGVHEQYF. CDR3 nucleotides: TGTGCCAGCAGCTTATTAGTTGGACAGGGCGTCCACGAGCAGTACTTC.

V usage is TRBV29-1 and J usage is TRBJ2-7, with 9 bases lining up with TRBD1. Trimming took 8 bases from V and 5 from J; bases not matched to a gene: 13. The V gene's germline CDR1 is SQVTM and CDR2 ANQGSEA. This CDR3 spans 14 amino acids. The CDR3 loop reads CSFCSGQGLDEQYF. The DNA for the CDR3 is TGCAGCTTTTGTTCGGGACAGGGATTAGACGAGCAGTACTTC.

CDR3 sequence (DNA): TGTGCCAGCAGCTTGGACTTGGCCAGGGACACTGAAGCTTTCTTT. It is translated as CASSLDLARDTEAFF. The chain employs TRBV7-2 and TRBJ1-1; the D gene is possibly TRBD1 (5 bases). The germline CDR1 and CDR2 sequences are SGHTA and FQGNSA. The CDR3 extends over 15 amino acids. V was trimmed by 3 bases and J by 3 bases, leaving 14 bases between them. Using reference TRBV7-2 and TRBJ1-1 for the parts outside the CDR3, the full variable domain is GAGVSQSPSNKVTEKGKDVELRCDPISGHTALYWYRQSLGQGLEFLIYFQGNSAPDKSGLPSDRFSAERTGGSVSTLTIQRTQQEDSAVYLCASSLDLARDTEAFFGQGTRLTVV.

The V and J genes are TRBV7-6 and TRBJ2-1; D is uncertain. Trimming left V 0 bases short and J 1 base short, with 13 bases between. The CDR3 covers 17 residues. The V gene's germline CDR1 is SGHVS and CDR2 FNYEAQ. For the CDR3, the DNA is TGTGCCAGCAGCTTAGCGGGGTCCCTTATGTCCTACAATGAGCAGTTCTTC. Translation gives CASSLAGSLMSYNEQFF.

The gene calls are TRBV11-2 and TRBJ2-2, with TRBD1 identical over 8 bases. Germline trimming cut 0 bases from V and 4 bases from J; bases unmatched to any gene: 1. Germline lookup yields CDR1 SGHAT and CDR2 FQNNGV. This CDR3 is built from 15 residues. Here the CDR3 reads CASSLETGATGELFF. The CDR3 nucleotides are TGTGCCAGCAGCTTAGAGACAGGGGCCACCGGGGAGCTGTTTTTT.